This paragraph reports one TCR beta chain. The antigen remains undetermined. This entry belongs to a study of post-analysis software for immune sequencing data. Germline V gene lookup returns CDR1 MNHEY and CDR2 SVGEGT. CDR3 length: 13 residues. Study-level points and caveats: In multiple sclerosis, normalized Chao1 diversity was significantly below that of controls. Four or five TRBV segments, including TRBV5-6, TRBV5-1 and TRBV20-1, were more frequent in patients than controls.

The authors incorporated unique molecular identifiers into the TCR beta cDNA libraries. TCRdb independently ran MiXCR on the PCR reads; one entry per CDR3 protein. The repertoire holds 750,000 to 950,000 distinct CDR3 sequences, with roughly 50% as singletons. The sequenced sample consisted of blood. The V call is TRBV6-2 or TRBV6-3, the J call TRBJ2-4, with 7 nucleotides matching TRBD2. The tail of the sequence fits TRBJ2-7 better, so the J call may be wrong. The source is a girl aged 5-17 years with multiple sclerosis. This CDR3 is CASSGDYSYEQYF. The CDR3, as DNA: TGTGCCAGCAGTGGGGACTACTCATACGAGCAGTACTTC.